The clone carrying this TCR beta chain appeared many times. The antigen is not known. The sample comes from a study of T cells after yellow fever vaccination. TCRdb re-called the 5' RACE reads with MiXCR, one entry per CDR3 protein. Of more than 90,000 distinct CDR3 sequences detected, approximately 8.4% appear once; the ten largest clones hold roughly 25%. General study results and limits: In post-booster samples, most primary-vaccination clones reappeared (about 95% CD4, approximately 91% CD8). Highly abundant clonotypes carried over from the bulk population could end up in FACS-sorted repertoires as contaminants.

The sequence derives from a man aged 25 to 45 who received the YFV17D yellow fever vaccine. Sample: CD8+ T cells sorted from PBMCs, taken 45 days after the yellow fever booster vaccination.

CDR3 amino acids: CSARASSGRGWNEQFF. CDR3 sequence (DNA): TGCAGTGCTAGAGCCTCCAGCGGGAGGGGGTGGAATGAGCAGTTCTTC. The chain has TRBV20-1 and TRBJ2-1; 10 nucleotides line up with TRBD2. The V and J ends lost 1 base and 7 bases, in that order; junction bases with no gene match: 10. This CDR3 has 16 amino acids. From germline, CDR1 is DFQATT and CDR2 SNEGSKA (reference sequence).